The TCR beta chain under discussion was sequenced for a study of T cells in Graves' hyperthyroidism and ophthalmopathy. The overall study: Peripheral blood specimens were obtained at initial diagnosis, prior to any treatment. General study findings and limits: Blood also showed most of the thyroid clonotypes that were expanded above 0.001.

Template material for amplifying TCR beta CDR3 regions consisted of RNA transcripts. First-round RT-PCR with HTBI primers amplified the TCR CDR3 region. TCRdb independently ran MiXCR on the multiplex PCR reads; one entry per CDR3 protein. The data contain around 340,000 distinct CDR3 sequences, 21% of them singletons. Patients showing uncontrolled infection, other autoimmune disease, pregnancy or lactation were ineligible. The germline V gene encodes CDR1 MNHEY and CDR2 SMNVEV (reference sequence). This CDR3 region has 15 residues. Deletions cut 5 bases from V and 1 base from J, with 9 bases between. There are many counts of this clonotype. The antigen is not known.

The chain joins TRBV27 to TRBJ1-6; D possibly corresponds to TRBD1 (6 bases). The sequencing input was blood. The clonotype was recovered from a woman between 45 and 65 years old with Graves' hyperthyroidism. The CDR3 sequence: CASSIQGSYNSPLHF. CDR3 sequence (DNA): TGTGCCAGCAGTATACAGGGTTCCTATAATTCACCCCTCCACTTT.